Listed below are T cell receptor beta chains from one sample, sequenced in a study of shared clonotypes between healthy human individuals. Here immunoSEQ multiplex PCR was the method, and the copy in TCRdb shows in-frame clones only, minus some. The profile shows over a million clones, more than 75% of them singletons. The sequencing input was memory CD4+ T cells from PBMCs. The receptor source for this set is a man between 18 and 29 years old in good health. Some clones in this sample may be carry-over from other donors' samples. Both conserved end residues are part of each CDR3. Each record gives: CDR3 DNA, CDR3 protein, J gene, D gene, clone size, V gene. A D gene is named only where the DNA matches it firmly. Clone sizes are given selectively: once, few, many, or a class where the clone is expanded.

DNA: TGTGCCAGCATTAAAAGGGCGTTCAGGAACACTGAAGCTTTCTTT
CDR3: CASIKRAFRNTEAFF
J: TRBJ1-1
D: -
size: -
V: TRBV28

DNA: TGTGCCAGCAGTTTATGGGGGACAGCGAACTATGGCTACACCTTC
CDR3: CASSLWGTANYGYTF
J: TRBJ1-2
D: TRBD1
size: once
V: TRBV28

DNA: TGTGCCAGCAGCCCCGGGCAGGGGAGCGTGAACACCATATATTTT
CDR3: CASSPGQGSVNTIYF
J: TRBJ1-3
D: -
size: once
V: TRBV7-9

DNA: TGTGCCAACCCCGAGGGTGTACAGTACAATGAGCAGTTCTTC
CDR3: CANPEGVQYNEQFF
J: TRBJ2-1
D: -
size: -
V: TRBV21-1

DNA: TGTGCCAGCAGCCCGGACACAAATCAGCCCCAGCATTTT
CDR3: CASSPDTNQPQHF
J: TRBJ1-5
D: -
size: -
V: TRBV7-2

DNA: TGTGCCAGCAGCTTGGGTCTAGCGGGAGAAAACATTCAGTACTTC
CDR3: CASSLGLAGENIQYF
J: TRBJ2-4
D: TRBD2
size: -
V: TRBV5-6

DNA: TGCGCCAGCAGCCAATACGACAGCGCATCCTACGAGCAGTACTTC
CDR3: CASSQYDSASYEQYF
J: TRBJ2-7
D: -
size: -
V: TRBV4-1

DNA: TGCGCCAGCAGCTTTTTCGACAGGGTCCAAGAGACCCAGTACTTC
CDR3: CASSFFDRVQETQYF
J: TRBJ2-5
D: TRBD1
size: -
V: TRBV5-1

DNA: TGCGCCAGCAGCTTGGTCGGGGGGCTGAGAGGAACAGATACGCAGTATTTT
CDR3: CASSLVGGLRGTDTQYF
J: TRBJ2-3
D: -
size: -
V: TRBV5-1

DNA: TGTGCCAGCAGGGGCTCAGGGAGAACCCTCTACGAGCAGTACTTC
CDR3: CASRGSGRTLYEQYF
J: TRBJ2-7
D: -
size: -
V: TRBV28

DNA: TGTGCCTGGACAGAGAACTATGGCTACACCTTC
CDR3: CAWTENYGYTF
J: TRBJ1-2
D: -
size: once
V: TRBV30

DNA: TGCAGTGCTAGTGGGCACAATGAGCAGTTCTTC
CDR3: CSASGHNEQFF
J: TRBJ2-1
D: -
size: -
V: TRBV20-1

DNA: TGTGCCAGCAGTACTACCGGGACAGGGACGCTCCCAACTAATGAAAAACTGTTTTTT
CDR3: CASSTTGTGTLPTNEKLFF
J: TRBJ1-4
D: TRBD1
size: once
V: TRBV28

DNA: TGTGCCAGCACCTCGGGACAGGGGGCATTAGAGACCCAGTACTTC
CDR3: CASTSGQGALETQYF
J: TRBJ2-5
D: TRBD1
size: few
V: TRBV28

DNA: TGTGCCAGCAGTCCTGAATCCGGCTACACCTTC
CDR3: CASSPESGYTF
J: TRBJ1-2
D: -
size: -
V: TRBV28

DNA: TGTGCCAGCAGTTTCAGGGCCCAAGAGACCCAGTACTTC
CDR3: CASSFRAQETQYF
J: TRBJ2-5
D: -
size: once
V: TRBV27

DNA: TGTGCCAGCAGCTCACCGACGGGCACCGGGGAGCTGTTTTTT
CDR3: CASSSPTGTGELFF
J: TRBJ2-2
D: -
size: -
V: TRBV9

DNA: TGCAGTGCTAGCCTGGAGGGGAAGCAGTACTTC
CDR3: CSASLEGKQYF
J: TRBJ2-7
D: -
size: -
V: TRBV20-1

DNA: TGTGCCAGCAGTGTATATATGGGACAGGGCGATGGCTACACCTTC
CDR3: CASSVYMGQGDGYTF
J: TRBJ1-2
D: TRBD1
size: -
V: TRBV28

DNA: TGTGCCTGGAGTGCTGGGCCCAAAAGGGACACCATATATTTT
CDR3: CAWSAGPKRDTIYF
J: TRBJ1-3
D: -
size: -
V: TRBV30

DNA: TGTGCCAGCAGCTTAGGAGGAACAACCCAGGGGGAGACCCAGTACTTC
CDR3: CASSLGGTTQGETQYF
J: TRBJ2-5
D: -
size: -
V: TRBV11-2

DNA: TGTGCCAGCAGCTCTTCGACAGTAGCCAAAAACATTCAGTACTTC
CDR3: CASSSSTVAKNIQYF
J: TRBJ2-4
D: -
size: few
V: TRBV7-2

DNA: TGTGCCAGCAGCGTAGACATAAGCACAGATACGCAGTATTTT
CDR3: CASSVDISTDTQYF
J: TRBJ2-3
D: -
size: -
V: TRBV9

DNA: TGTGCCAGCAGCCGGACACTTCAAGAGACCCAGTACTTC
CDR3: CASSRTLQETQYF
J: TRBJ2-5
D: -
size: -
V: TRBV6-5

DNA: TGTGCCAGCAGTGAAAAAACTAGCGGGAGTTACGAGCAGTACTTC
CDR3: CASSEKTSGSYEQYF
J: TRBJ2-7
D: TRBD2
size: -
V: TRBV2

DNA: TGTGCCAGCAGCCGGACTAGCAGAGGGGGCCCGACAGATACGCAGTATTTT
CDR3: CASSRTSRGGPTDTQYF
J: TRBJ2-3
D: -
size: -
V: TRBV4-2

DNA: TGTGCCAGCAGTGAAAGGGTAGCGGGAGTGGGTAAAAGTGAGCAGTTCTTC
CDR3: CASSERVAGVGKSEQFF
J: TRBJ2-1
D: TRBD2
size: -
V: TRBV2

DNA: TGCGCCAGCAGCTGGACCCCCGACAGGGAAACCGGGGAGCTGTTTTTT
CDR3: CASSWTPDRETGELFF
J: TRBJ2-2
D: TRBD1
size: -
V: TRBV5-1

DNA: TGTGCCAGCAGCTTGGAACGTAGCGGGGTTTATGGCTACACCTTC
CDR3: CASSLERSGVYGYTF
J: TRBJ1-2
D: -
size: -
V: TRBV7-3

DNA: TGTGCCAGCATGGAGCGGGGGAACTACGAGCAGTACTTC
CDR3: CASMERGNYEQYF
J: TRBJ2-7
D: TRBD2
size: -
V: TRBV25-1

DNA: TGTGCCAGCAGCGTAGAAGGACGGCGCGAAGCTTTCTTT
CDR3: CASSVEGRREAFF
J: TRBJ1-1
D: -
size: -
V: TRBV9

DNA: TGCGCCAGCAGCTTGGCTTTGGGACAACTCTACGAGCAGTACTTC
CDR3: CASSLALGQLYEQYF
J: TRBJ2-7
D: -
size: -
V: TRBV5-1

DNA: TGTGCCAGCAGTTTATGGGCAGCGCCTACCTACAATGAGCAGTTCTTC
CDR3: CASSLWAAPTYNEQFF
J: TRBJ2-1
D: -
size: few
V: TRBV28

DNA: TGCGCCAGCAGGGGGGAGAGCACAGATACGCAGTATTTT
CDR3: CASRGESTDTQYF
J: TRBJ2-3
D: -
size: -
V: TRBV5-1

DNA: TGTGCCAGCAGTTATTCCCGACATTTCTCTGGAAACACCATATATTTT
CDR3: CASSYSRHFSGNTIYF
J: TRBJ1-3
D: -
size: -
V: TRBV6-6

DNA: TGTGCCAGCAGCCTCCTCCTAGCGGTTACAGGGGAGCTGTTTTTT
CDR3: CASSLLLAVTGELFF
J: TRBJ2-2
D: TRBD2
size: few
V: TRBV7-9

DNA: TGTGCCAGCAGTGGACCGGGGTACCAAGAGACCCAGTACTTC
CDR3: CASSGPGYQETQYF
J: TRBJ2-5
D: -
size: -
V: TRBV28

DNA: TGCGCCAGCAGCTTTACCGGGACAGAATTGGGCTACACCTTC
CDR3: CASSFTGTELGYTF
J: TRBJ1-2
D: TRBD1
size: -
V: TRBV5-1

DNA: TGTGCCAGCAGCTTCGGGGGGAGGGGCAATCAGCCCCAGCATTTT
CDR3: CASSFGGRGNQPQHF
J: TRBJ1-5
D: -
size: -
V: TRBV7-8

DNA: TGTGCCATCAGTGAGTCGTTAGGAAACACCATATATTTT
CDR3: CAISESLGNTIYF
J: TRBJ1-3
D: -
size: few
V: TRBV10-3

DNA: TGTGCCAGCAGTTTGATGGGGGACGGCTACACCTTC
CDR3: CASSLMGDGYTF
J: TRBJ1-2
D: -
size: once
V: TRBV28

DNA: TGCGCCAGCAGCTTGTTCGGTGGGGCTGGGGGAAACACCATATATTTT
CDR3: CASSLFGGAGGNTIYF
J: TRBJ1-3
D: -
size: -
V: TRBV5-1

DNA: TGCAGTCCCCTTGGCCTAGGGGGCTACACCTTC
CDR3: CSPLGLGGYTF
J: TRBJ1-2
D: -
size: few
V: TRBV20-1

DNA: TGTGCCTGGAGTGTACGCGGGGGGATGGCTGGAAACACCATATATTTT
CDR3: CAWSVRGGMAGNTIYF
J: TRBJ1-3
D: -
size: -
V: TRBV30

DNA: TGTGCCAGCAGTTTATACCGACTAGCGGGAGTGGCAGATACGCAGTATTTT
CDR3: CASSLYRLAGVADTQYF
J: TRBJ2-3
D: TRBD2
size: -
V: TRBV27

DNA: TGTGCCAGCAGCGTAGCTCCGAAGGGGCGCGAGCAGTACTTC
CDR3: CASSVAPKGREQYF
J: TRBJ2-7
D: -
size: -
V: TRBV9

DNA: TGTGCCACCAGGCGTGGGGGCTCGAAAGAGACCCAGTACTTC
CDR3: CATRRGGSKETQYF
J: TRBJ2-5
D: -
size: -
V: TRBV2

DNA: TGCGCCAGCAGAGGGGGGGCGCGTGAAAAACTGTTTTTT
CDR3: CASRGGAREKLFF
J: TRBJ1-4
D: -
size: few
V: TRBV5-1

DNA: TGTGCCAGCAGGGGACAGGGACTGGGGGGGGAGACCCAGTACTTC
CDR3: CASRGQGLGGETQYF
J: TRBJ2-5
D: TRBD1
size: -
V: TRBV6-1

DNA: TGTGCCATCAGGGTGGATGCTGACACCACGAACACCGGGGAGCTGTTTTTT
CDR3: CAIRVDADTTNTGELFF
J: TRBJ2-2
D: -
size: few
V: TRBV10-3

DNA: TGTGCCAGCAGAACCGGGACAGAGCTTCTGACCGGCGGTAGGGAGCAGTTCTTC
CDR3: CASRTGTELLTGGREQFF
J: TRBJ2-1
D: TRBD1
size: -
V: TRBV7-2

DNA: TGTGCCAGTAGCGTAGACAGGATCTATGGCTACACCTTC
CDR3: CASSVDRIYGYTF
J: TRBJ1-2
D: -
size: once
V: TRBV19

DNA: TGTGCCAGCAGTTTAGTGCAGGGTTCGACTTTCTTT
CDR3: CASSLVQGSTFF
J: TRBJ1-1
D: -
size: -
V: TRBV28

DNA: TGTGCCAGCAGCTTGGATTTGGGGAACACTGAAGCTTTCTTT
CDR3: CASSLDLGNTEAFF
J: TRBJ1-1
D: -
size: -
V: TRBV5-6

DNA: TGTGCCAGCATGTGGACTCCGAACACTGAAGCTTTCTTT
CDR3: CASMWTPNTEAFF
J: TRBJ1-1
D: -
size: -
V: TRBV6-1

DNA: TGTGCCAGCAGTGAAGTTCGTTTTGGCGAGCGGTACTTC
CDR3: CASSEVRFGERYF
J: TRBJ2-7
D: -
size: -
V: TRBV6-1

DNA: TGTGCCAGCAGTCGTTATTTGGGGACCCAGTACTTC
CDR3: CASSRYLGTQYF
J: TRBJ2-5
D: -
size: many
V: TRBV28

DNA: TGTGCCAGCAGTTACCGCGGACGTCGCACTGAAGCTTTCTTT
CDR3: CASSYRGRRTEAFF
J: TRBJ1-1
D: -
size: -
V: TRBV27

DNA: TGTGCCAGCAGCCCCTGGATGCTGGGACAGGGCTCCTACGAGCAGTACTTC
CDR3: CASSPWMLGQGSYEQYF
J: TRBJ2-7
D: TRBD1
size: -
V: TRBV28